Following are 24 T cell receptor beta chains from one sample sequenced in a study of T cells in Graves' hyperthyroidism and ophthalmopathy. RNA transcripts provided the source from which TCR beta CDR3 regions were amplified. TCR CDR3 underwent first-round RT-PCR with the HTBI primer set. TCRdb fed the multiplex PCR reads into MiXCR, producing one record per CDR3 protein. Of over 500,000 distinct CDR3 sequences detected, roughly 17% appear once; the ten largest clones hold 17%. The sample taken for sequencing was blood. Every receptor here comes from a young woman with Graves' ophthalmopathy.

This chain connects TRBV20-1 to TRBJ2-5; 12 bases agree with TRBD2. The length of the CDR3 is 15 residues. Germline CDR1 and CDR2: DFQATT and SNEGSKA (reference sequence). V lost 5 bases to trimming and J lost 5 bases; unmatched junction nucleotides: 9. The CDR3 loop is CSASPLAGGAETQYF. CDR3 coding DNA: TGCAGTGCTTCACCACTAGCGGGGGGTGCGGAGACCCAGTACTTC.

The sample holds many counts of this clonotype. This chain connects TRBV6-6 to TRBJ2-3; 7 positions agree with TRBD1. This CDR3 is 15 amino acids long. From germline, CDR1 is MNHNY and CDR2 SVGAGI (reference sequence). Trimming at V came to 0 bases and at J to 6 bases, leaving 6 bases not matched to a gene. The CDR3: CASSYSGEGADTQYF. The CDR3 DNA reads TGTGCCAGCAGTTACTCGGGAGAGGGGGCCGATACGCAGTATTTT.

V is TRBV3-1 and J is TRBJ2-7; 7 bases fit TRBD2. This CDR3 region has 14 residues. The V gene end was trimmed by 2 bases and the J gene end by 4 bases; junction bases not matched to a gene: 5. Germline-derived CDR1 and CDR2 are LGHDT and YNNKEL (reference sequence). The chain's CDR3 is CASSQNPGGYEQYF. CDR3 in DNA: TGTGCCAGCAGCCAAAACCCGGGAGGTTACGAGCAGTACTTC.

The chain uses TRBV5-1 and TRBJ2-3; D unclear. V lost 6 bases to trimming and J lost 3 bases, with 11 bases between them. From germline, CDR1 is SGHRS and CDR2 YFSETQ. CDR3 length equals 13 residues. CDR3 nucleotides: TGCGCCAGCATGCGGATGGGAACAGATACGCAGTATTTT. Protein sequence: CASMRMGTDTQYF.

The rearrangement links TRBV5-5 to TRBJ1-4, with TRBD1 as a possible D gene (5 bases). CDR3 length: 14 residues. CDR1 and CDR2 (germline): SGHKS, YYEKEE (reference sequence). Trimming took 4 bases from V and 5 from J, leaving 12 bases between them. The CDR3 protein is CASSTGTWNEKLFF. The CDR3 DNA is TGTGCCAGCAGCACCGGGACGTGGAATGAAAAACTGTTTTTT.

This clonotype appeared many times. The chain couples TRBV3-1 to TRBJ1-1, with D maybe TRBD1 (6 bases). The CDR3 runs to 14 residues. CDR1 is LGHDT and CDR2 is YNNKEL in the germline V gene (reference sequence). Trimming left V 4 bases short and J 0 bases short, with 9 bases between. CDR3 residues: CASSRRGMNTEAFF. As DNA, the CDR3 is TGTGCCAGCAGCCGTAGGGGGATGAACACTGAAGCTTTCTTT.

V and J are TRBV2 and TRBJ2-1; TRBD2 matches 9 bases. The CDR3 is 16 amino acids. Germline CDR1 and CDR2: SNHLY and FYNNEI. J was trimmed by 4 bases and V by 5 bases; bases with no gene match: 9. The CDR3 nucleotides are TGTGCCAGCAGTTTTAGCGGGAGAAGAGGGTACAATGAGCAGTTCTTC. Translating it yields CASSFSGRRGYNEQFF.

This clonotype was counted many times. The V and J genes are TRBV10-3 and TRBJ1-2; D uncertain. CDR3 size: 12 residues. Germline V gives CDR1 ENHRY, CDR2 SYGVKD. V lost 3 bases and J 8 bases, leaving 10 bases between the germline ends. DNA for the CDR3: TGTGCCATCAGTGATGGGGTTGGAGGCTACACCTTC. Translated, it gives CAISDGVGGYTF.

In this sample, this clonotype turned up a few times. The chain carries TRBV14 and TRBJ2-1, with 14 bases aligning to TRBD2. J lost 8 bases, V lost 1 base, and 4 bases had no gene match. This CDR3 region has 16 residues. Per the germline V gene, CDR1 is SGHDN and CDR2 is FVKESK. The CDR3, as DNA: TGTGCCAGCAGCCAAGCGGGACTAGCGGGAGTCGATGAGCAGTTCTTC. Translated: CASSQAGLAGVDEQFF.

This chain links TRBV5-1 with TRBJ1-2; 9 bases are shared with TRBD1. V shed 0 bases and J 4 bases; nucleotides not matched to a gene: 4. Germline CDR1 SGHRS, CDR2 YFSETQ. The CDR3 has 15 residues. The CDR3 DNA is TGCGCCAGCAGCTTGGGCGGGACAGGGCGCTATGGCTACACCTTC. It encodes CASSLGGTGRYGYTF.

This clonotype was seen many times. The V and J genes are TRBV6-1 and TRBJ2-5; D uncertain. V gave up 3 bases and J gave up 8 bases, with 13 bases separating them. The CDR3 contains 13 residues. CDR1 MNHNS and CDR2 SASEGT come from the germline V gene. CDR3 bases: TGTGCCAGCAGTGACGGGTTCCGAGGAACCCAGTACTTC. Encoded protein: CASSDGFRGTQYF.

This clonotype was detected ten times or more. The rearrangement links TRBV5-1 to TRBJ1-6, with D uncertain. Germline V gene sequence: CDR1 SGHRS, CDR2 YFSETQ. The CDR3 sequence is 14 residues long. Trimming took off 1 base at V and 8 bases at J, with 10 bases between the two ends. The CDR3 DNA follows: TGCGCCAGCAGCTTGAAGTTTGTAGATTCACCCCTCCACTTT. It yields the protein CASSLKFVDSPLHF.

V and J are TRBV25-1 and TRBJ1-4; D gene ambiguous. The CDR3 covers 14 residues. Germline lookup yields CDR1 MGHDK and CDR2 SYGVNS. Trimming shortened V by 3 bases and J by 8 bases, and 13 bases separated the two germline ends. CDR3: CASSDPVEREKLFF. CDR3 DNA sequence: TGTGCCAGCAGTGATCCGGTGGAGCGGGAAAAACTGTTTTTT.

At least ten counts were recorded for this clonotype. J is TRBJ1-2 and V is TRBV5-1, with 11 positions matching TRBD1. The germline gives CDR1 SGHRS, CDR2 YFSETQ. The CDR3 is 16 amino acids. J gave up 2 bases and V 4 bases, and 7 bases lay outside the gene matches. DNA of the CDR3: TGCGCCAGCAGCACGGCCGGGACAGGGGGAAACTATGGCTACACCTTC. Translating gives CASSTAGTGGNYGYTF.

The sample holds one count of this clonotype. The chain joins TRBV2 to TRBJ2-2; a possible D gene is TRBD2 (6 bases). This CDR3 is 17 amino acids long. The V and J ends lost 0 bases and 6 bases respectively, with 17 bases between them. Per germline, CDR1 SNHLY and CDR2 FYNNEI. CDR3 coding DNA: TGTGCCAGCAGTGAAGCGGGGCGGGGAAGTGACGCCGGGGAGCTGTTTTTT. Translation: CASSEAGRGSDAGELFF.

This clonotype was recorded many times. The chain is built from TRBV11-2 and TRBJ1-2; no reliable D call. The ends were cut back, 0 bases at V and 0 bases at J, with 8 bases in the middle. This CDR3 region has 15 residues. Germline CDR1 and CDR2: SGHAT and FQNNGV. DNA for the CDR3: TGTGCCAGCAGCTTAGAGGCGGCTGCTAACTATGGCTACACCTTC. Amino acids: CASSLEAAANYGYTF.

The chain couples TRBV7-2 to TRBJ1-1; D not resolved. The germline V gene has CDR1 SGHTA and CDR2 FQGNSA. The CDR3 has 14 residues. V shed 3 bases and J shed 5 bases, with 13 bases lying between them. The CDR3 DNA sequence: TGTGCCAGCAGCTTTATTCCGGGAAGTACTGAAGCTTTCTTT. This translates into CASSFIPGSTEAFF.

Comments on this clonotype: The conserved closing phenylalanine or tryptophan is absent in this CDR3, likely reflecting a read error. J is TRBJ1-5 and V is TRBV24-1, with D possibly being TRBD1 (5 bases). CDR3 length: 16 residues. The germline V gene has CDR1 KGHDR and CDR2 SFDVKD. Trimming shortened V by 3 bases and J by 0 bases, and 11 bases separated the two germline ends. The CDR3 DNA follows: TGTGCCACCAGTGATGGGGCAGTGATTAGCAATCAGCCCCAGCATTAT. This gives the protein CATSDGAVISNQPQHY.

The J gene is TRBJ2-5, the V gene TRBV7-9; no clear D. V lost 5 bases and J lost 3, with 10 bases in between. Germline loops: CDR1 SEHNR, CDR2 FQNEAQ (reference sequence). The CDR3 extends over 13 amino acids. DNA of the CDR3: TGTGCCAGCAGCCCAGGAGTGGAAGAGACCCAGTACTTC. Translating it yields CASSPGVEETQYF. Combining the CDR3 with reference TRBV7-9 and TRBJ2-5 gives the whole variable domain DTGVSQNPRHKITKRGQNVTFRCDPISEHNRLYWYRQTLGQGPEFLTYFQNEAQLEKSRLLSDRFSAERPKGSFSTLEIQRTEQGDSAMYLCASSPGVEETQYFGPGTRLLVL.

The count of this clonotype is one. V gene TRBV30 combines with J gene TRBJ2-7; D perhaps matches TRBD2 (6 bases). V was trimmed by 0 bases and J by 2 bases, leaving 14 bases between them. The CDR3 has 15 residues. The germline gives CDR1 GTSNPN, CDR2 SVGIG (reference sequence). The CDR3 reads CAWSVIWTTTYEQYF. The CDR3 DNA reads as TGTGCCTGGAGTGTAATTTGGACTACAACCTACGAGCAGTACTTC. The full variable domain, its missing parts supplied by reference TRBV30 and TRBJ2-7, is SQTIHQWPATLVQPVGSPLSLECTVEGTSNPNLYWYRQAAGRGLQLLFYSVGIGQISSEVPQNLSASRPQDRQFILSSKKLLLSDSGFYLCAWSVIWTTTYEQYFGPGTRLTVT.

This clonotype was counted only a few times. This chain links TRBV27 with TRBJ1-2; TRBD1 matches at 10 bases. CDR1 and CDR2 from the germline V gene are MNHEY and SMNVEV (reference sequence). The CDR3 is 13 amino acids. V lost 6 bases and J lost 5; bases outside the gene matches: 3. CDR3 DNA sequence: TGTGCCAGCAGGCCGGGACAGGGGTATGGCTACACCTTC. It is translated as CASRPGQGYGYTF.

This clonotype was counted ten times or more. The CDR3 spells CASSQGSGVGELFF. The DNA of the CDR3 is TGTGCCAGCAGCCAAGGGTCAGGGGTCGGGGAGCTGTTTTTT. The chain couples TRBV3-1 to TRBJ2-2; tentatively, D is TRBD1 (6 bases). The germline gives CDR1 LGHDT, CDR2 YNNKEL (reference sequence). V lost 1 base and J 7 bases, leaving 10 bases between the germline ends. The CDR3 consists of 14 residues. Supplemented by reference TRBV3-1 and TRBJ2-2, the full variable domain reads DTAVSQTPKYLVTQMGNDKSIKCEQNLGHDTMYWYKQDSKKFLKIMFSYNNKELIINETVPNRFSPKSPDKAHLNLHINSLELGDSAVYFCASSQGSGVGELFFGEGSRLTVL.

In nucleotides, the CDR3 is TGTGCCAGCTCACCCATGAACCCGACCTTTTCTTTATTGTCTGAAAAACTGTTTTTT. It encodes CASSPMNPTFSLLSEKLFF. The chain combines TRBV18 with TRBJ1-4; D not certain. Trimming pared 3 bases from V and 7 bases from J, leaving 27 bases between. Germline CDR1 reads KGHSH; CDR2 reads LQKENI. The CDR3 contains 19 residues. Together with reference TRBV18 and TRBJ1-4, the CDR3 gives the full variable domain: NAGVMQNPRHLVRRRGQEARLRCSPMKGHSHVYWYRQLPEEGLKFMVYLQKENIIDESGMPKERFSAEFPKEGPSILRIQQVVRGDSAAYFCASSPMNPTFSLLSEKLFFGSGTQLSVL.

Comments on this clonotype: A single base separates this from a much larger clone, so it may be a read error. The rearrangement joins TRBV6-2 or TRBV6-3 to TRBJ1-5; D is ambiguous. The germline V gene encodes CDR1 MNHEY and CDR2 SVGEGT. With 2 bases removed from V and 0 bases from J, the gap between germline ends came to 8 bases. This CDR3 is 15 amino acids long. CDR3 protein: CASSYRGNSNQPQHF. The CDR3 DNA follows: TGTGCCAGCAGTTACCGAGGAAATAGCAATCAGCCCCAGCATTTT.